This record concerns one TCR beta chain sequence. This sample was included in a study of blood T cell repertoires in COVID-19. Study information: Researchers got acute and convalescent COVID-19 samples from the United States, Italy and Spain.

How the authors handled the data: Reference gene primer amplification gave estimated nucleated cell counts. Data came from immunoSEQ multiplex PCR; TCRdb stores just in-frame clones and leaves some out. V and J calls and clone size follow that table, whereas D and trimming were derived from the DNA. The profile shows under 300,000 clones, roughly 80% of them singletons. V lost 2 bases, J lost 4 bases, and 6 bases lay in between. Germline CDR1 reads LNHDA; CDR2 reads SQIVND (reference sequence). This CDR3 contains 13 residues. The sequence came from a woman aged 60-70 years with active or convalescent COVID-19. Sequences were obtained from peripheral blood. This sequence joins TRBV19 and TRBJ2-1; no firm D call. The CDR3 nucleotides read TGTGCCAGTAGTATACAGAAATACAATGAGCAGTTCTTC. Protein: CASSIQKYNEQFF.